Listed here are 17 T cell receptor beta chains from one sample, sequenced in a study of blood T cell repertoires in COVID-19. Sequencing used immunoSEQ multiplex PCR; TCRdb keeps in-frame clones, though not all of them. The table has roughly 150,000 clones, 75% to 90% seen once. Sequencing input: PBMCs or T cells enriched from blood (not recorded which). Receptors originate from a man aged 65 to 79 who had been exposed to COVID-19.

This clone was seen once. The J gene is TRBJ1-5, the V gene TRBV19; D is ambiguous. The V end lost 2 bases, the J end lost 3 bases, and 11 bases lay between the germline ends. Germline CDR1 LNHDA, CDR2 SQIVND (reference sequence). This CDR3 region has 15 residues. The CDR3 loop reads CASSIKRAVNQPQHF. The DNA of the CDR3 is TGTGCCAGTAGTATAAAGAGGGCAGTCAATCAGCCCCAGCATTTT.

CDR3 DNA sequence: TGTGCCAGCAGTGACAGGGCAGCCGATAATTCACCCCTCCACTTT. Amino acid sequence: CASSDRAADNSPLHF. The chain employs TRBV6-1 and TRBJ1-6; tentative D call: TRBD1 (5 bases). The CDR3 totals 15 residues. Trimming cost V 3 bases and J 5 bases, with 11 bases left between them. Looked up from germline, CDR1 is MNHNS and CDR2 is SASEGT.

The chain is built from TRBV7-9 and TRBJ1-1; D uncertain. CDR1 and CDR2 (germline): SEHNR, FQNEAQ (reference sequence). CDR3 length: 14 amino acids. V lost 8 bases and J 1 base, leaving 14 bases between the germline ends. The CDR3 here is CASSRLGKNTEAFF. The CDR3 bases are TGTGCCAGCTCAAGGCTAGGCAAGAACACTGAAGCTTTCTTT.

In its sample, this clone was seen a few times. The CDR3 spells CASATAGASGYTF. In DNA form, the CDR3 reads TGCGCCAGCGCCACCGCGGGCGCAAGTGGCTACACCTTC. V usage is TRBV5-1 and J usage is TRBJ1-2; D gene uncertain. V was pared by 7 bases and J by 7 bases, with 17 bases between. Per the germline V gene, CDR1 is SGHRS and CDR2 is YFSETQ. The CDR3 extends over 13 amino acids.

This clone was seen once. The junction differs from germline at one of its ends, possibly a read error. At the DNA level, this CDR3 is encoded by other sequences in the same sample as well. This rearrangement joins TRBV3-1 (or the pseudogene TRBV3-2) to TRBJ1-3, with D perhaps matching TRBD1 (5 bases). Germline V gene lookup returns CDR1 LGHDT and CDR2 YNNKEL (reference sequence). The CDR3 contains 14 residues. The chain's CDR3 is CASSQSDRRNTIYF. CDR3 DNA: TGTGCCAGCAGCCAGAGCGACAGACGAAATACCATATATTTT.

The V gene is TRBV30, the J gene TRBJ1-6, with 7 positions matching TRBD1. CDR1 and CDR2 from the germline V gene are GTSNPN and SVGIG (reference sequence). There are 15 residues in the CDR3. Trimming removed 5 bases from V and 9 bases from J; junction bases left unmatched: 13. The chain's CDR3 is CAWGGGGTVSSPLHF. The CDR3 DNA follows: TGTGCCTGGGGGGGAGGCGGGACAGTTTCTTCACCCCTCCACTTT.

This rearrangement joins TRBV4-3 to TRBJ1-1; maybe TRBD1 (5 bases). This CDR3 region has 14 residues. Germline V gene lookup returns CDR1 LGHNA and CDR2 YSLEER. Deletions cut 1 base from V and 3 bases from J, with 9 bases between. CDR3 sequence: CASSQGRGDTEAFF. The CDR3 DNA is TGCGCCAGCAGCCAAGGCCGGGGGGACACTGAAGCTTTCTTT.

V gene TRBV9 combines with J gene TRBJ1-1; 10 nucleotides match TRBD1. This CDR3 region has 15 residues. CDR1 and CDR2 from the germline V gene are SGDLS and YYNGEE. The V and J ends lost 3 bases and 7 bases, in that order; junction bases with no gene match: 9. The CDR3 nucleotides are TGTGCCAGCAGCGCTCAACTTGGACAGGGGGGTGAAGCTTTCTTT. Protein product: CASSAQLGQGGEAFF.

CDR3 bases: TGTGCCAGCAGTGAAGCGCGGACAGCCTCCTATGGCTACACCTTC. Protein sequence: CASSEARTASYGYTF. The rearrangement uses TRBV2 and TRBJ1-2; D possibly corresponds to TRBD1 (6 bases). Germline V gives CDR1 SNHLY, CDR2 FYNNEI. The CDR3 loop spans 15 amino acids. V was shortened by 0 bases and J by 4 bases, with 12 bases between the two germline ends.

A single count supports this clone. This chain links TRBV30 with TRBJ2-1; a possible D gene is TRBD2 (7 bases). The germline gives CDR1 GTSNPN, CDR2 SVGIG (reference sequence). The CDR3 covers 14 residues. Trimming took 3 bases from V and 4 from J, leaving 13 bases between them. The CDR3: CAWRGGGLYNEQFF. The CDR3 nucleotides read TGTGCCTGGAGAGGCGGGGGCCTTTACAATGAGCAGTTCTTC. The whole variable domain, filled in from reference TRBV30 and TRBJ2-1, reads SQTIHQWPATLVQPVGSPLSLECTVEGTSNPNLYWYRQAAGRGLQLLFYSVGIGQISSEVPQNLSASRPQDRQFILSSKKLLLSDSGFYLCAWRGGGLYNEQFFGPGTRLTVL.

In its sample, this clone was seen once. The chain employs TRBV5-1 and TRBJ1-5; D perhaps matches TRBD1 (6 bases). With 7 bases removed from V and 2 bases from J, the gap between germline ends came to 22 bases. Germline CDR1 and CDR2: SGHRS and YFSETQ. The CDR3 sequence is 17 residues long. In nucleotides, the CDR3 is TGCGCCAGCTCTCCCTCGTTCACAGGGATGGGCAATCAGCCCCAGCATTTT. Its protein is CASSPSFTGMGNQPQHF.

There are a few counts of this clone. The chain carries TRBV7-6 and TRBJ2-3; 12 nucleotides align to TRBD2. This CDR3 has 15 amino acids. Germline CDR1 is SGHVS and CDR2 is FNYEAQ. The junction had 8 bases not matched to a gene; V was cut back by 8 bases and J by 5 bases. The CDR3 reads CASRASGRAEDTQYF. Written as DNA, the CDR3 is TGTGCCAGCCGGGCTAGCGGGAGGGCCGAAGATACGCAGTATTTT.

This clone has more than one count but fewer than ten. The gene calls are TRBV21-1 and TRBJ2-3; the table's D call of TRBD1 was not tested on the DNA. TRBV21-1 is described as a pseudogene. CDR3 length equals 14 residues. CDR3 DNA: TGTGCCAGCACCCCGGGACAGGGGAGAGATACGCAGTATTTT. Its translation: CASTPGQGRDTQYF.

CDR3 in DNA: TGTGCCAGCGCAGGACAGGCGAACACCATATATTTT. Its translation: CASAGQANTIYF. The rearrangement uses TRBV11-3 and TRBJ1-3; 7 nucleotides match TRBD1. The CDR3 is 12 residues long. With V trimmed by 8 bases and J by 7 bases, 5 bases remained unmatched. The germline V gene encodes CDR1 SGHNT and CDR2 YENEEA. The full variable domain, completed using reference TRBV11-3 and TRBJ1-3, is EAGVVQSPRYKIIEKKQPVAFWCNPISGHNTLYWYLQNLGQGPELLIRYENEEAVDDSQLPKDRFSAERLKGVDSTLKIQPAELGDSAVYLCASAGQANTIYFGEGSWLTVV.

The rearrangement uses TRBV10-2 and TRBJ2-1; D is unresolved. The CDR3 contains 13 residues. Deletions cut 8 bases from V and 6 bases from J, with 14 bases between. Per the germline V gene, CDR1 is WSHSY and CDR2 is SAAADI. The CDR3 region has the DNA TGCGCCAGCTCTCTGACTCGCGGCAATGAGCAGTTCTTC. Amino acid sequence: CASSLTRGNEQFF.

V is TRBV27 and J is TRBJ1-1; D call uncertain. The germline gives CDR1 MNHEY, CDR2 SMNVEV (reference sequence). CDR3 length: 13 amino acids. V lost 2 bases and J 0 bases, leaving 4 bases between the germline ends. The CDR3 nucleotides read TGTGCCAGCAGTTTACAGGTGAACACTGAAGCTTTCTTT. It codes for CASSLQVNTEAFF.

The chain recombines TRBV3-1 (or the pseudogene TRBV3-2) with TRBJ1-4; possible D gene TRBD1, 5 bases. From germline, CDR1 is LGHDT and CDR2 YNNKEL (reference sequence). V dropped 4 bases and J dropped 4 bases, with 13 bases sitting between them. The CDR3 loop spans 15 amino acids. The CDR3 DNA is TGTGCCAGCAGCCCACAGGAGGGGTTTAATGAAAAACTGTTTTTT. Residues: CASSPQEGFNEKLFF.